The 26 T cell receptor beta chains below all came from one sample that was sequenced in a study of blood T cells in healthy people across ages. A J-beta primer mix and a sample-barcoded 5' primer were used in a second PCR of about 7 to 12 cycles. TCRdb passed the 5' RACE reads through MiXCR, listing each CDR3 protein once. This sample has around 940,000 distinct CDR3 sequences; roughly 50% occur once, and the top ten carry about 20%. The sequencing input was blood. Receptor source: an older woman in good health.

V usage is TRBV6-2 or TRBV6-3 and J usage is TRBJ2-3; weak D call: TRBD2 (5 bases). This CDR3 contains 13 residues. Germline V gene lookup returns CDR1 MNHEY and CDR2 SVGEGT. With 8 bases removed from V and 7 bases from J, the gap between germline ends came to 16 bases. CDR3 in DNA: TGTGCCAGCGGACTCACCGATGGGTATACGCAGTATTTT. This sequence encodes CASGLTDGYTQYF.

This clonotype was counted between two and nine times. This chain connects TRBV7-2 to TRBJ2-3; D is unresolved. CDR1 is SGHTA, CDR2 FQGNSA, per germline. CDR3 size: 13 residues. V dropped 1 base and J dropped 6 bases, with 8 bases sitting between them. In DNA form, the CDR3 reads TGTGCCAGCAGCTTAGGGCCTGGGGATACGCAGTATTTT. Protein: CASSLGPGDTQYF.

A few counts support this clonotype. V is TRBV28 and J is TRBJ1-4; D not certain. The CDR3 covers 12 residues. Deletions cut 4 bases from V and 10 bases from J, with 10 bases between. CDR1 is MDHEN, CDR2 SYDVKM, per germline. CDR3 protein: CASSSLGRKLFF. The CDR3 bases are TGTGCCAGCAGTTCCCTAGGACGAAAACTGTTTTTT.

The V and J genes are TRBV27 and TRBJ1-4; 7 nucleotides match TRBD1. Losses at the gene ends were 5 bases for V and 0 bases for J; bases not matched to a gene: 3. The CDR3 consists of 15 residues. From germline, CDR1 is MNHEY and CDR2 SMNVEV (reference sequence). The CDR3 here is CASSGTEPTNEKLFF. The CDR3 DNA sequence: TGTGCCAGCAGTGGGACAGAACCAACTAATGAAAAACTGTTTTTT.

This clonotype has just a few counts. V gene TRBV29-1 combines with J gene TRBJ2-3, with D possibly TRBD1 on 6 matching bases. Deletions cut 8 bases from V and 6 bases from J, with 18 bases between. This CDR3 has 13 residues. Germline-derived CDR1 and CDR2 are SQVTM and ANQGSEA. The CDR3 protein is CSTTGTSRDTQYF. CDR3 nucleotides: TGCAGCACAACCGGGACAAGTCGTGATACGCAGTATTTT.

This rearrangement joins TRBV20-1 to TRBJ2-1, with TRBD2 matching over 11 bases. Per the germline V gene, CDR1 is DFQATT and CDR2 is SNEGSKA (reference sequence). V gave up 2 bases and J gave up 1 base; unmatched junction bases: 1. The CDR3 is 15 amino acids. In DNA, the CDR3 is TGCAGTGCTAGACCTAGCGGGAGGTCCTACAATGAGCAGTTCTTC. Translation gives CSARPSGRSYNEQFF.

The chain carries TRBV7-9 and TRBJ2-4; D is possibly TRBD1 or TRBD2 (5 bases each). The germline V gene has CDR1 SEHNR and CDR2 FQNEAQ (reference sequence). This CDR3 is 14 amino acids long. V lost 5 bases and J lost 6, with 14 bases in between. The CDR3 protein is CASSPTGTSNIQYF. DNA for the CDR3: TGTGCCAGCAGCCCAACCGGGACCTCAAACATTCAGTACTTC.

The chain recombines TRBV29-1 with TRBJ2-1; 9 bases map to TRBD2. The CDR3 is 17 amino acids. After removal of 0 bases from V and 2 bases from J, the junction contained 8 bases not matched to a gene. CDR1 is SQVTM, CDR2 ANQGSEA, per germline. The CDR3 loop is CSVEDRAGGRTYNEQFF. CDR3 DNA sequence: TGCAGCGTTGAAGATCGAGCGGGAGGTCGTACCTACAATGAGCAGTTCTTC.

This clonotype was counted only a few times. The J gene is TRBJ2-7, the V gene TRBV6-5; D remains unclear. The CDR3 is made up of 15 amino acids. The germline V gene has CDR1 MNHEY and CDR2 SVGAGI. V dropped 0 bases and J dropped 0 bases, with 9 bases sitting between them. Written as DNA, the CDR3 is TGTGCCAGCAGTTACTCGGGCCCCGTCTCCTACGAGCAGTACTTC. Translating it yields CASSYSGPVSYEQYF.

The CDR3 DNA sequence: TGCGCCAGCAGCTTCAGGGGGAATGAAAAACTGTTTTTT. This translates into CASSFRGNEKLFF. This chain links TRBV5-1 with TRBJ1-4; 7 nucleotides match TRBD1. V was clipped by 2 bases and J by 5 bases; unmatched bases: 0. The CDR3 consists of 13 residues. The germline gives CDR1 SGHRS, CDR2 YFSETQ.

The gene calls are TRBV4-1 and TRBJ1-4; no clear D. The CDR3 totals 15 residues. Germline V gene sequence: CDR1 MGHRA, CDR2 YSYEKL. With 2 bases removed from V and 7 bases from J, the gap between germline ends came to 14 bases. CDR3 amino acids: CASSQSGLGAEKLFF. CDR3 DNA sequence: TGCGCCAGCAGCCAATCCGGACTGGGTGCTGAAAAACTGTTTTTT.

The CDR3 loop is CASSAIPSGEGGYGYTF. The DNA for the CDR3 is TGTGCCAGCAGCGCAATCCCGTCCGGGGAAGGAGGCTATGGCTACACCTTC. The gene calls are TRBV14 and TRBJ1-2, with D hard to call. CDR1 is SGHDN and CDR2 is FVKESK in the germline V gene. Trimming shortened V by 5 bases and J by 4 bases, and 23 bases separated the two germline ends. This CDR3 comprises 17 residues.

The V call is TRBV29-1, the J call TRBJ2-5, with TRBD1 matching 11 bases. The DNA matches TRBJ2-7 better at its end, which makes the J call doubtful. Looked up from germline, CDR1 is SQVTM and CDR2 is ANQGSEA. The CDR3 sequence is 15 residues long. The CDR3 nucleotides read TGCAGCGTTGAGGATCCGGGACAGGGGGCCTACGAGCAGTACTTC. This translates into CSVEDPGQGAYEQYF.

V and J are TRBV20-1 and TRBJ2-7; TRBD1 matches at 9 bases. Germline values: CDR1 DFQATT, CDR2 SNEGSKA (reference sequence). V lost 0 bases and J lost 7; bases outside the gene matches: 10. CDR3 size: 15 residues. The CDR3 spells CSARETGGNYNEQYF. The CDR3 DNA reads as TGCAGTGCTAGAGAGACAGGGGGGAACTACAATGAGCAGTACTTC.

The V gene is TRBV6-6, the J gene TRBJ1-6, with D unresolved. Germline V CDR1 and CDR2: MNHNY, SVGAGI (reference sequence). The CDR3 contains 15 residues. Trimming took off 2 bases at V and 7 bases at J, with 12 bases between the two ends. CDR3 amino acids: CASSYGRTDNSPLHF. CDR3 nucleotides: TGTGCCAGCAGTTACGGGAGGACGGACAATTCACCCCTCCACTTT.

In this sample, this clonotype turned up once. This chain connects TRBV5-1 to TRBJ2-5; 7 nucleotides agree with TRBD1. The end of the DNA aligns better with TRBJ2-7, so the J call may be wrong. CDR1 and CDR2 from the germline V gene are SGHRS and YFSETQ. This CDR3 spans 16 amino acids. The DNA of the CDR3 is TGCGCCAGCAGCCGGTCAGGGGGTTCATTAAGTTACGAGCAGTACTTC. Translating it yields CASSRSGGSLSYEQYF.

A few counts support this clonotype. The chain couples TRBV5-1 to TRBJ2-7; possible D gene TRBD1, 6 bases. V lost 3 bases, J lost 1 base, and 32 bases lay in between. This CDR3 has 21 residues. Germline V CDR1 and CDR2: SGHRS, YFSETQ. The CDR3: CASSSIGQPSRIAARSYEQYF. The CDR3 DNA is TGCGCCAGCAGCTCCATTGGACAGCCTTCAAGGATCGCGGCTCGATCCTACGAGCAGTACTTC.

Remarks on this clonotype: At one end the junction does not follow the germline gene, possibly because of a read error. This chain uses TRBV6-4 with TRBJ2-3; maybe TRBD1 (6 bases). This CDR3 has 13 residues. Germline loops: CDR1 MRHNA, CDR2 SNTAGT. The chain's CDR3 is CASSDRDTNTQYF. The CDR3 nucleotides read TGTGCCAGCAGCGACCGGGACACAAATACGCAGTATTTT.

There are a few counts of this clonotype. V usage is TRBV6-4 and J usage is TRBJ2-3; TRBD2 agrees at 7 bases. The CDR3 runs 14 residues. From germline, CDR1 is MRHNA and CDR2 SNTAGT. After removal of 3 bases from V and 4 bases from J, the junction contained 4 bases not matched to a gene. CDR3 protein: CASSEQLASDTQYF. The CDR3 DNA sequence: TGTGCCAGCAGTGAGCAACTAGCGTCAGATACGCAGTATTTT.

This clonotype was observed a few times. The V call is TRBV6-5, the J call TRBJ1-1, with unresolved D. CDR1 and CDR2 from the germline V gene are MNHEY and SVGAGI. This CDR3 has 14 residues. V dropped 4 bases and J dropped 4 bases, with 13 bases sitting between them. Written as DNA, the CDR3 is TGTGCCAGCAGTTTCTATCCCCGGGGCACTGAAGCTTTCTTT. Translating gives CASSFYPRGTEAFF.

Points on this clonotype: One end of the junction is discordant with germline, which a read error may explain. This chain connects TRBV12-3 or TRBV12-4 to TRBJ2-2; D not resolved. This CDR3 spans 12 amino acids. The CDR3 bases are TGTGCCAGCAGGATGAACGCCGGGGAGCTGTTTTTT. This translates into CASRMNAGELFF.

On this clonotype itself: A much larger clonotype is one base distant, so this may be a read error. The V gene is TRBV20-1, the J gene TRBJ1-2; 9 bases agree with TRBD1. From germline, CDR1 is DFQATT and CDR2 SNEGSKA (reference sequence). The CDR3 spans 13 residues. J was trimmed by 4 bases and V by 4 bases; bases with no gene match: 4. As DNA, the CDR3 is TGCAGTGCTAACCAGACAGGGGGCTATGGCTACACCTTC. Its protein product is CSANQTGGYGYTF.

This clonotype has only a few counts. The chain recombines TRBV4-1 with TRBJ2-1; 8 bases line up with TRBD2. CDR1 MGHRA and CDR2 YSYEKL come from the germline V gene. This CDR3 comprises 16 residues. V lost 3 bases to trimming and J lost 12 bases; unmatched junction nucleotides: 16. The DNA of the CDR3 is TGCGCCAGCAGCCACGGCCCAAGGACTAGCCCCCCTTGGCAGTTCTTC. This sequence encodes CASSHGPRTSPPWQFF.

The chain has TRBV3-1 and TRBJ2-3; the D is unclear. V was pared by 0 bases and J by 4 bases, with 8 bases between. The CDR3 loop spans 14 amino acids. Germline V gene sequence: CDR1 LGHDT, CDR2 YNNKEL (reference sequence). The CDR3 region is CASSQDWGSDTQYF. The CDR3, as DNA: TGTGCCAGCAGCCAAGATTGGGGTTCAGATACGCAGTATTTT.

This chain links TRBV14 with TRBJ2-5; TRBD2 agrees at 8 bases. V shed 7 bases, J shed 5 bases, and the junction held 6 bases outside the gene matches. The germline gives CDR1 SGHDN, CDR2 FVKESK. CDR3 length: 13 amino acids. CDR3 in DNA: TGTGCCAGCAACGGGAGGGCCGATGAGACCCAGTACTTC. This codes for CASNGRADETQYF. Based on the CDR3 plus reference TRBV14 and TRBJ2-5, the full variable domain is EAGVTQFPSHSVIEKGQTVTLRCDPISGHDNLYWYRRVMGKEIKFLLHFVKESKQDESGMPNNRFLAERTGGTYSTLKVQPAELEDSGVYFCASNGRADETQYFGPGTRLLVL.

About this clonotype: Germline and junction disagree at one end, which may indicate a read error. The chain uses TRBV12-3 or TRBV12-4 and TRBJ2-6; 7 bases agree with TRBD1. The CDR3 consists of 18 residues. The CDR3 protein is CASKSRDRGFSRANVLTF. CDR3 nucleotide sequence: TGTGCCAGCAAATCCCGGGACAGAGGGTTCTCTAGGGCCAACGTCCTGACTTTC.